One and the same sample provided the 32 T cell receptor beta chains below, sequenced in a study of T cell responses to AZD1222 COVID-19 vaccine. Clones were sequenced by immunoSEQ multiplex PCR, and TCRdb holds only the in-frame ones, with some missing. Here the sample spans 130,000 or so clones, 91% being singletons. The sequencing used peripheral blood, collected on day 0 of AZD1222 vaccination. The receptors come from an adult in good health.

This rearrangement joins TRBV30 to TRBJ1-2; 9 bases align to TRBD1. The CDR3 extends over 14 amino acids. The V gene end was trimmed by 3 bases and the J gene end by 4 bases; junction bases not matched to a gene: 6. Germline V gene lookup returns CDR1 GTSNPN and CDR2 SVGIG (reference sequence). CDR3 in amino acids: CAWRVDRGGYGYTF. In nucleotides, the CDR3 is TGTGCCTGGAGAGTGGACAGGGGTGGCTATGGCTACACCTTC.

The chain joins TRBV15 to TRBJ1-3; D gene unclear. Trimming left V 3 bases short and J 1 base short, with 10 bases between. Per germline, CDR1 LNHNV and CDR2 YYDKDF (reference sequence). This CDR3 region has 15 residues. CDR3 sequence reads: CATSSPSGSGNTIYF. The CDR3 nucleotides read TGTGCCACCAGCAGCCCGAGCGGGTCTGGAAACACCATATATTTT. Full variable domain (missing parts from reference TRBV15 and TRBJ1-3): DAMVIQNPRYQVTQFGKPVTLSCSQTLNHNVMYWYQQKSSQAPKLLFHYYDKDFNNEADTPDNFQSRRPNTSFCFLDIRSPGLGDTAMYLCATSSPSGSGNTIYFGEGSWLTVV.

The chain joins TRBV5-1 to TRBJ1-3; no firm D call. Deletions cut 0 bases from V and 0 bases from J, with 13 bases between. Germline V lookup: CDR1 SGHRS, CDR2 YFSETQ. The CDR3 sequence is 17 residues long. The CDR3 reads CASSLGLTQLSGNTIYF. The CDR3 nucleotides are TGCGCCAGCAGCTTGGGTCTCACACAACTCTCTGGAAACACCATATATTTT.

The chain has TRBV6-5 and TRBJ1-5; D ambiguous. The CDR3 is 13 residues long. The V end lost 9 bases, the J end lost 0 bases, and 9 bases lay between the germline ends. Looked up from germline, CDR1 is MNHEY and CDR2 is SVGAGI. CDR3 coding DNA: TGTGCCAGTGGGGAGTATAGCAATCAGCCCCAGCATTTT. Protein sequence: CASGEYSNQPQHF.

V and J are TRBV3-1 (or the pseudogene TRBV3-2) and TRBJ2-7; 7 bases map to TRBD2. J was trimmed by 6 bases and V by 0 bases; bases with no gene match: 8. The CDR3 loop spans 15 amino acids. The germline CDR1 and CDR2 sequences are LGHDT and YNNKEL (reference sequence). CDR3 sequence (DNA): TGTGCCAGCAGCCAAGATTGGGGAGCGGGACGCGAGCAGTACTTC. Translating gives CASSQDWGAGREQYF.

In this sample, this clone turned up a few times. This chain links TRBV5-1 with TRBJ1-1, with no clear D. Between the trimmed V and J ends, which lost 0 bases and 1 base, there was a span of 7 bases. The CDR3 extends over 14 amino acids. In germline, CDR1 is SGHRS, CDR2 YFSETQ. For the CDR3, the DNA is TGCGCCAGCAGCTTGGTAGCACAGAACACTGAAGCTTTCTTT. Its protein is CASSLVAQNTEAFF. The complete variable domain, with remaining parts taken from reference TRBV5-1 and TRBJ1-1, reads KAGVTQTPRYLIKTRGQQVTLSCSPISGHRSVSWYQQTPGQGLQFLFEYFSETQRNKGNFPGRFSGRQFSNSRSEMNVSTLELGDSALYLCASSLVAQNTEAFFGQGTRLTVV.

The chain uses TRBV24-1 and TRBJ2-3; D gene uncertain. Germline V gene sequence: CDR1 KGHDR, CDR2 SFDVKD. This CDR3 region has 14 residues. Trimming cost V 6 bases and J 4 bases, with 13 bases left between them. This CDR3 is CATSSGNRPDTQYF. The CDR3 region has the DNA TGTGCCACCAGTAGTGGGAATCGTCCAGATACGCAGTATTTT.

The chain recombines TRBV30 with TRBJ2-6, with TRBD1 matching over 10 bases. V shed 2 bases and J 1 base; nucleotides not matched to a gene: 5. CDR1 is GTSNPN, CDR2 SVGIG, per germline (reference sequence). The CDR3 totals 17 residues. The CDR3 reads CAWSLTGGYSGANVLTF. DNA for the CDR3: TGTGCCTGGAGTCTGACAGGGGGCTATTCTGGGGCCAACGTCCTGACTTTC.

The chain employs TRBV19 and TRBJ1-4, with D unresolved. Germline loops: CDR1 LNHDA, CDR2 SQIVND (reference sequence). V lost 3 bases to trimming and J lost 3 bases, with 8 bases between them. CDR3 size: 14 residues. The CDR3 sequence: CASSIGRANEKLFF. The CDR3 nucleotides are TGTGCCAGTAGTATCGGGCGGGCTAATGAAAAACTGTTTTTT.

The chain joins TRBV28 to TRBJ1-2, with a possible D match to TRBD1 (6 bases). In germline, CDR1 is MDHEN, CDR2 SYDVKM. This CDR3 comprises 14 residues. Deletions cut 5 bases from V and 4 bases from J, with 14 bases between. CDR3 amino acids: CASSQLGHLYGYTF. The CDR3 coding sequence is TGTGCCAGCAGTCAATTGGGACACCTCTATGGCTACACCTTC.

This sequence joins TRBV7-2 and TRBJ1-5; D unresolved. V lost 3 bases and J lost 6, with 9 bases in between. The CDR3 contains 13 residues. The germline gives CDR1 SGHTA, CDR2 FQGNSA. CDR3 sequence: CASSFQVSQPQHF. The CDR3 DNA is TGTGCCAGCAGCTTCCAAGTCTCTCAGCCCCAGCATTTT.

V is TRBV19 and J is TRBJ2-6; 9 nucleotides line up with TRBD1. CDR1 is LNHDA, CDR2 SQIVND, per germline (reference sequence). V lost 10 bases and J lost 1; bases outside the gene matches: 5. This CDR3 spans 15 amino acids. DNA of the CDR3: TGTGCCACCAACAGGGGGCTATCTGGGGCCAACGTCCTGACTTTC. Its protein product is CATNRGLSGANVLTF.

The chain is built from TRBV7-9 and TRBJ2-5; D is possibly TRBD2 (7 bases). CDR1 and CDR2 from the germline V gene are SEHNR and FQNEAQ (reference sequence). The V end was cut by 1 base, the J end by 5 bases, with 14 bases between. The CDR3 is made up of 15 amino acids. The CDR3 is CASSLGSGGGETQYF. The CDR3 nucleotides read TGTGCCAGCAGCTTAGGGTCGGGGGGCGGCGAGACCCAGTACTTC.

This sequence joins TRBV28 and TRBJ1-3; a possible D gene is TRBD1 (5 bases). Trimming stripped 4 bases from V and 4 bases from J, with 17 bases between. CDR3 size: 16 residues. Germline values: CDR1 MDHEN, CDR2 SYDVKM. The CDR3 reads CASSSTSGGGGNTIYF. CDR3 DNA: TGTGCCAGCAGTTCAACCTCCGGGGGAGGGGGAAACACCATATATTTT.

The V call is TRBV5-8, the J call TRBJ2-1, with 8 bases matching TRBD2. Losses at the gene ends were 0 bases for V and 9 bases for J; bases not matched to a gene: 5. In germline, CDR1 is SGHTS, CDR2 YDEGEE. The CDR3 is made up of 14 amino acids. In DNA, the CDR3 is TGTGCCAGCAGCTTGGTGGTAGCGGGAAGTGAGCAGTTCTTC. Translated: CASSLVVAGSEQFF.

CDR3 amino acids: CASSPQTGAYGYTF. CDR3 sequence (DNA): TGTGCCAGCTCACCCCAGACAGGAGCCTATGGCTACACCTTC. This chain uses TRBV18 with TRBJ1-2; possible D gene TRBD1, 6 bases. Germline V gene data show CDR1 as KGHSH and CDR2 as LQKENI. With 3 bases removed from V and 4 bases from J, the gap between germline ends came to 12 bases. The CDR3 sequence is 14 residues long.

V and J are TRBV28 and TRBJ2-5, with 7 bases identical to TRBD2. CDR1 is MDHEN and CDR2 is SYDVKM in the germline V gene. CDR3 length equals 15 residues. V gave up 8 bases and J gave up 7 bases; unmatched junction bases: 16. In DNA form, the CDR3 reads TGTGCCAGCCGCCTCGCTGAGGGGCGCGGGGGGACCCAGTACTTC. Its protein product is CASRLAEGRGGTQYF.

The chain has TRBV18 and TRBJ1-6; maybe TRBD1 (6 bases). The CDR3 contains 16 residues. CDR1 and CDR2 from the germline V gene are KGHSH and LQKENI. Trimming removed 3 bases from V and 7 bases from J, with 16 bases in between. The CDR3 DNA follows: TGTGCCAGCTCACCCCTGGACAGAATTATGAATTCACCCCTCCACTTT. As protein: CASSPLDRIMNSPLHF.

The rearrangement uses TRBV6-1 and TRBJ1-5, with D perhaps TRBD1 (5 bases). The CDR3 has 18 residues. Trimming pared 3 bases from V and 0 bases from J, leaving 18 bases between. The germline V gene encodes CDR1 MNHNS and CDR2 SASEGT. In DNA, the CDR3 is TGTGCCAGCAGTGATAACGTAGGTCGGGGGATTAGCAATCAGCCCCAGCATTTT. This translates into CASSDNVGRGISNQPQHF.

This CDR3 is CASTQGEGVSGANVLTF. The CDR3 DNA follows: TGCGCCAGCACCCAGGGTGAAGGGGTGAGCGGGGCCAACGTCCTGACTTTC. The chain uses TRBV10-1 and TRBJ2-6; a possible D gene is TRBD1 (5 bases). Per germline, CDR1 WNHNN and CDR2 SYGVQD (reference sequence). The V and J ends lost 7 bases and 4 bases respectively, with 20 bases between them. The CDR3 length is 17 residues.

This CDR3 reads CASSPLAGGEAGQPQHF. The CDR3, as DNA: TGTGCCAGCTCACCACTCGCGGGGGGCGAGGCCGGTCAGCCCCAGCATTTT. The chain is built from TRBV18 and TRBJ1-5; D may be TRBD1 (6 bases). Trimming left V 1 base short and J 6 bases short, with 19 bases between. This CDR3 is built from 17 residues. From germline, CDR1 is KGHSH and CDR2 LQKENI.

This chain uses TRBV18 with TRBJ1-1; D remains unclear. Trimming shortened V by 2 bases and J by 5 bases, and 15 bases separated the two germline ends. The germline gives CDR1 KGHSH, CDR2 LQKENI. The CDR3 spans 15 residues. This CDR3 is CASSPLSDPGTEAFF. The DNA for the CDR3 is TGTGCCAGCTCACCATTGTCCGACCCTGGGACTGAAGCTTTCTTT.

V and J are TRBV12-3 or TRBV12-4 and TRBJ2-6; D gene ambiguous. V was trimmed by 1 base and J by 7 bases, leaving 2 bases between them. The CDR3 is 12 residues long. The CDR3 is CASSLEANVLTF. CDR3 nucleotides: TGTGCCAGCAGTTTAGAAGCCAACGTCCTGACTTTC.

V usage is TRBV11-2 and J usage is TRBJ1-4, with D unclear. V lost 5 bases to trimming and J lost 5 bases, with 15 bases between them. The CDR3 has 15 amino acids. Per the germline V gene, CDR1 is SGHAT and CDR2 is FQNNGV. The CDR3 here is CASSVGLVGNEKLFF. The CDR3 nucleotides are TGTGCCAGCAGCGTAGGACTGGTAGGGAATGAAAAACTGTTTTTT.

CDR3 region: CASSEPTGRNYGYTF. The CDR3 region has the DNA TGTGCCAGCAGCGAGCCGACGGGCAGAAACTATGGCTACACCTTC. This chain links TRBV7-2 with TRBJ1-2; no reliable D call. The CDR3 is 15 amino acids. Trimming removed 5 bases from V and 2 bases from J, with 15 bases in between. Germline lookup yields CDR1 SGHTA and CDR2 FQGNSA.

The rearrangement links TRBV19 to TRBJ1-6, with D tentatively TRBD1 (5 bases). Germline V lookup: CDR1 LNHDA, CDR2 SQIVND (reference sequence). The V end lost 7 bases, the J end lost 9 bases, and 19 bases lay between the germline ends. The CDR3 consists of 15 residues. CDR3 DNA: TGTGCCAGTACCTCCTACGGGGACTTAATTTCACCCCTCCACTTT. Translated, it gives CASTSYGDLISPLHF.

J is TRBJ2-7 and V is TRBV11-3; 7 bases agree with TRBD1. CDR3 length: 14 residues. From germline, CDR1 is SGHNT and CDR2 YENEEA. With V trimmed by 5 bases and J by 1 base, 5 bases remained unmatched. The CDR3 bases are TGTGCCAGCAGCCCCAGGGACAGTTCCTACGAGCAGTACTTC. Its protein is CASSPRDSSYEQYF.

CDR3 in DNA: TGTGCCAGCAGCTCGGAAGGGTTAGGCGGGCACAATGAGCAGTTCTTC. This sequence encodes CASSSEGLGGHNEQFF. The rearrangement links TRBV11-3 to TRBJ2-1; a weak D match, TRBD2 (5 bases). Germline V gene lookup returns CDR1 SGHNT and CDR2 YENEEA. The V and J ends lost 4 bases and 5 bases respectively, with 18 bases between them. This CDR3 comprises 16 residues. The whole variable domain, filled in from reference TRBV11-3 and TRBJ2-1, reads EAGVVQSPRYKIIEKKQPVAFWCNPISGHNTLYWYLQNLGQGPELLIRYENEEAVDDSQLPKDRFSAERLKGVDSTLKIQPAELGDSAVYLCASSSEGLGGHNEQFFGPGTRLTVL.

The chain joins TRBV5-1 to TRBJ1-1; no firm D call. The V end was cut by 0 bases, the J end by 1 base, with 7 bases between. Per germline, CDR1 SGHRS and CDR2 YFSETQ. This CDR3 has 14 amino acids. The CDR3 loop reads CASSLVPTNTEAFF. The CDR3, as DNA: TGCGCCAGCAGCTTGGTGCCGACGAACACTGAAGCTTTCTTT.

The chain carries TRBV15 and TRBJ1-3; tentative D call: TRBD1 (5 bases). V lost 1 base, J lost 2 bases, and 6 bases lay in between. The CDR3 is 14 residues long. The germline CDR1 and CDR2 sequences are LNHNV and YYDKDF (reference sequence). The CDR3 is CATSRGQPGNTIYF. The CDR3 DNA follows: TGTGCCACCAGCAGAGGACAGCCTGGAAACACCATATATTTT.

V is TRBV20-1 and J is TRBJ2-1; D gene unclear. Germline CDR1 is DFQATT and CDR2 is SNEGSKA (reference sequence). Deletions cut 7 bases from V and 6 bases from J, with 10 bases between. This CDR3 has 11 residues. CDR3 nucleotides: TGCAGTGGTGGGCCCGGCAATGAGCAGTTCTTC. It encodes CSGGPGNEQFF.

This clone was observed once. This chain links TRBV13 with TRBJ1-5; D ambiguous. Germline V gene data show CDR1 as PRHDT and CDR2 as FYEKMQ (reference sequence). V was clipped by 5 bases and J by 1 base, with 9 bases between them. The CDR3 covers 14 residues. CDR3 nucleotides: TGTGCCAGCAGCCGACGGTTGAGCAATCAGCCCCAGCATTTT. Its protein is CASSRRLSNQPQHF.